The rows below give T cell receptor beta chains drawn from one sample of a study of blood T cells in healthy people across ages. TCRdb reprocessed the 5' RACE reads via MiXCR and lists one record per CDR3 protein. The sample consists of about a million distinct CDR3 sequences, 51% of them appearing once. Sequencing input: blood. The receptors here all came from a woman aged 55-69 years in good health. Each CDR3 is given with its conserved first and last residue. D genes are given only for firm matches. Size values are once, few and many counts, or a class for expanded clones, and some rows have none.

j_gene	d_gene	v_gene	abundance	CDR3aa	CDR3nt
TRBJ2-7	TRBD1	TRBV5-5	.	CASSGQGGVDEQYF	TGTGCCAGCTCCGGACAGGGTGGGGTCGACGAGCAGTACTTC
TRBJ2-5	TRBD2	TRBV3-1	few	CASSQWRTSGSGETQYF	TGTGCCAGCAGCCAATGGAGGACTAGCGGGAGCGGAGAGACCCAGTACTTC
TRBJ2-5	.	TRBV28	.	CASSLKQGPIETQYF	TGTGCCAGCAGTTTAAAACAGGGCCCTATAGAGACCCAGTACTTC
TRBJ2-3	TRBD1	TRBV6-4	.	CASSPQGETSTDTQYF	TGTGCCAGCAGCCCCCAGGGGGAGACTAGCACAGATACGCAGTATTTT
TRBJ1-6	TRBD1	TRBV9	.	CASSVGTAGYSPLHF	TGTGCCAGCAGCGTCGGGACAGCCGGGTATTCACCCCTCCACTTT
TRBJ1-6	.	TRBV6-9	few	CASPWDGRSPLHF	TGTGCCAGCCCTTGGGACGGGCGTTCACCCCTCCACTTT
TRBJ2-1	.	TRBV7-9	.	CASTGGLGLNEQFF	TGTGCCAGCACCGGGGGCCTTGGCCTTAATGAGCAGTTCTTC
TRBJ2-4	.	TRBV9	few	CASSQTLAKNIQYF	TGTGCCAGCAGCCAGACGCTAGCCAAAAACATTCAGTACTTC
TRBJ1-4	.	TRBV24-1	.	CATSRNDNEKLFF	TGTGCCACCAGTCGGAACGATAATGAAAAACTGTTTTTT
TRBJ1-2	.	TRBV6-6	.	CASSYHGRSENYGYTF	TGTGCCAGCAGTTACCATGGACGGAGCGAAAACTATGGCTACACCTTC
TRBJ1-4	TRBD1	TRBV28	.	CASSLKTGGGEKLFF	TGTGCCAGCAGTTTAAAGACAGGGGGCGGTGAAAAACTGTTTTTT
TRBJ1-2	.	TRBV14	.	CASSQVTGLNYGYTF	TGTGCCAGCAGCCAAGTTACAGGCCTTAACTATGGCTACACCTTC
TRBJ2-7	TRBD1	TRBV9	.	CASSVRTGTVTHEQYF	TGTGCCAGCAGCGTCAGGACCGGGACAGTGACCCACGAGCAGTACTTC
TRBJ2-2	TRBD2	TRBV13	.	CASSWPGIAGATGELFF	TGTGCCAGCAGTTGGCCGGGAATAGCGGGAGCGACCGGGGAGCTGTTTTTT
TRBJ2-1	TRBD2	TRBV29-1	few	CSAQPSGPYNEQFF	TGCAGCGCCCAGCCTAGCGGTCCCTACAATGAGCAGTTCTTC
TRBJ2-7	TRBD2	TRBV20-1	few	CSARDRASGRYEQYF	TGCAGTGCTAGAGATCGGGCTAGCGGGAGGTACGAGCAGTACTTC
TRBJ1-6	TRBD1	TRBV4-1	.	CASSQGQGGNSPLHF	TGCGCCAGCAGCCAAGGACAGGGAGGTAATTCACCCCTCCACTTT
TRBJ2-7	.	TRBV4-1	.	CASSQVDNPYEQYF	TGCGCCAGCAGCCAAGTTGACAATCCCTACGAGCAGTACTTC
TRBJ2-6	TRBD2	TRBV5-1	few	CASSPLAGGPSSGANVLTF	TGCGCCAGCAGCCCATTAGCGGGAGGCCCAAGCTCTGGGGCCAACGTCCTGACTTTC
TRBJ2-6	.	TRBV20-1	few	CSASPGASSGANVLTF	TGCAGTGCTAGCCCGGGGGCCAGTTCTGGGGCCAACGTCCTGACTTTC
TRBJ2-7	.	TRBV20-1	.	CSARHRFYEQYF	TGCAGTGCTAGACACAGGTTTTACGAGCAGTACTTC
TRBJ1-1	.	TRBV12-3/TRBV12-4	few	CASSFKQGGRAFF	TGTGCCAGCAGTTTCAAACAGGGTGGGAGAGCTTTCTTT
TRBJ2-7	TRBD1	TRBV2	.	CASAGTGNYEQYF	TGTGCCAGTGCCGGGACAGGAAACTACGAGCAGTACTTC
TRBJ2-2	.	TRBV30	.	CAWSGRLAGELFF	TGTGCCTGGAGTGGCCGGCTAGCCGGGGAGCTGTTTTTT
TRBJ2-1	.	TRBV29-1	.	CSVEYAVSYNEQFF	TGCAGCGTTGAATATGCGGTTTCCTACAATGAGCAGTTCTTC
TRBJ1-4	TRBD1	TRBV27	.	CASGTGQGFEKLFF	TGTGCCAGCGGAACGGGACAGGGATTTGAAAAACTGTTTTTT
TRBJ2-7	TRBD2	TRBV12-3/TRBV12-4	.	CASSPFLGGTYEQYF	TGTGCCAGCAGCCCTTTTTTGGGAGGGACCTACGAGCAGTACTTC
TRBJ2-7	TRBD2	TRBV10-3	.	CAIGLAGDEQYF	TGTGCCATCGGGCTAGCGGGAGACGAGCAGTACTTC
TRBJ2-3	TRBD2	TRBV20-1	.	CSAHGLAGGIRGADTQYF	TGCAGTGCTCACGGACTAGCGGGAGGTATCCGGGGAGCAGATACGCAGTATTTT
TRBJ2-7	.	TRBV20-1	few	CSASLGQFYEQYF	TGCAGTGCTAGCCTCGGACAGTTCTACGAGCAGTACTTC
TRBJ2-3	TRBD1	TRBV2	.	CASSTTGQQGVTQYF	TGTGCCAGCAGTACCACGGGACAGCAGGGTGTTACGCAGTATTTT
TRBJ2-5	.	TRBV7-9	once	CASSPSWGRTYQETQYF	TGTGCCAGCAGCCCCTCCTGGGGCAGAACGTACCAAGAGACCCAGTACTTC
TRBJ2-4	TRBD1	TRBV3-1	few	CASSYRGTLAKNIQYF	TGTGCCAGCAGCTACAGGGGTACCCTAGCCAAAAACATTCAGTACTTC
TRBJ2-1	TRBD2	TRBV6-2/TRBV6-3	.	CASIRRDYDNEQFF	TGTGCCAGCATACGCCGGGACTACGACAATGAGCAGTTCTTC
TRBJ2-1	.	TRBV4-1	few	CASSQDRQDWYNEQFF	TGCGCCAGCAGCCAAGATCGGCAGGACTGGTACAATGAGCAGTTCTTC
TRBJ2-1	TRBD2	TRBV5-6	.	CASSPFGAGAYNEQFF	TGTGCCAGCAGTCCCTTTGGGGCGGGAGCCTACAATGAGCAGTTCTTC
TRBJ2-7	.	TRBV21-1	.	CASSELGLAGHRSSYEQYF	TGTGCCAGCAGCGAACTGGGACTAGCGGGCCACCGCAGCTCCTACGAGCAGTACTTC
TRBJ2-3	TRBD2	TRBV28	once	CASRRTSEGLGDTQYF	TGTGCCAGCAGACGTACTAGCGAGGGTTTAGGCGATACGCAGTATTTT
TRBJ2-5	TRBD2	TRBV25-1	.	CASSESLAGLTQETQYF	TGTGCCAGCAGTGAATCTCTAGCGGGATTAACCCAAGAGACCCAGTACTTC
TRBJ2-1	TRBD2	TRBV5-1	many	CASSVGDYHEQFF	TGCGCCAGCAGCGTGGGGGACTACCATGAGCAGTTCTTC
TRBJ1-5	.	TRBV20-1	.	CSSLDGFSNQPQHF	TGCAGTTCACTGGACGGGTTTAGCAATCAGCCCCAGCATTTT
TRBJ2-1	TRBD2	TRBV6-5	.	CASSTRTSGTMGNEQFF	TGTGCCAGCAGTACTCGGACTAGCGGGACCATGGGCAATGAGCAGTTCTTC
TRBJ2-3	.	TRBV12-3/TRBV12-4	many	CASSVRDSRFAQYF	TGTGCCAGCAGTGTCCGGGACTCCCGATTCGCGCAGTATTTT
TRBJ2-7	TRBD2	TRBV28	.	CASSLELAGGIIYEQYF	TGTGCCAGCAGTTTGGAACTAGCGGGAGGAATCATCTACGAGCAGTACTTC
TRBJ2-5	TRBD1	TRBV11-3	.	CASSTRTGGAETQYF	TGTGCCAGCAGCACAAGGACAGGGGGCGCAGAAACCCAGTACTTC
TRBJ2-2	TRBD2	TRBV25-1	.	CASSEFIAGDRGTGELFF	TGTGCCAGCAGTGAATTCATAGCGGGAGATAGAGGCACCGGGGAGCTGTTTTTT
TRBJ2-1	.	TRBV7-2	.	CASSVSSIGSAQFF	TGTGCCAGCAGCGTATCCTCTATTGGGAGTGCGCAGTTCTTC
TRBJ2-5	TRBD2	TRBV20-1	once	CSARAPLGGGETQYF	TGCAGTGCTAGAGCCCCCCTTGGGGGGGGAGAGACCCAGTACTTC
TRBJ2-2	.	TRBV6-2/TRBV6-3	many	CASSPGVFPPTGELFF	TGTGCCAGCAGTCCCGGAGTGTTCCCGCCGACCGGGGAGCTGTTTTTT
TRBJ2-5	.	TRBV14	.	CASSHGRVNNPETQYF	TGTGCCAGCAGCCACGGACGAGTCAATAATCCCGAGACCCAGTACTTC
TRBJ2-7	TRBD1	TRBV7-8	.	CASGRGQGVEQYF	TGTGCCAGCGGCCGGGGACAGGGGGTCGAGCAGTACTTC